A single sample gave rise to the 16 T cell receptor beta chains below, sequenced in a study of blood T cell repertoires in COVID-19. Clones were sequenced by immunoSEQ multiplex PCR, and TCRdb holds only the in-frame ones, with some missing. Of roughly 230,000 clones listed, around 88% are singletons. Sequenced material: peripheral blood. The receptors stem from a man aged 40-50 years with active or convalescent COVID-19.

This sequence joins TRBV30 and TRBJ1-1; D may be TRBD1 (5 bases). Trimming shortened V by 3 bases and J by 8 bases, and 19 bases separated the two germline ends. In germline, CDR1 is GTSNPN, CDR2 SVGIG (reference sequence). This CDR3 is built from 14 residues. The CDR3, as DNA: TGTGCCTGGAGCCGAACAGGAGGGGCGTCGGAAGCTTTCTTT. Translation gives CAWSRTGGASEAFF.

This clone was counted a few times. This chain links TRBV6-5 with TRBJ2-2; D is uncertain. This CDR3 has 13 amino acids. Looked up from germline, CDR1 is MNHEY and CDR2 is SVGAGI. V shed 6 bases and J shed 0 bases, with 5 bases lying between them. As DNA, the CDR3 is TGTGCCAGCAGAAGCCCGAACACCGGGGAGCTGTTTTTT. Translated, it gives CASRSPNTGELFF.

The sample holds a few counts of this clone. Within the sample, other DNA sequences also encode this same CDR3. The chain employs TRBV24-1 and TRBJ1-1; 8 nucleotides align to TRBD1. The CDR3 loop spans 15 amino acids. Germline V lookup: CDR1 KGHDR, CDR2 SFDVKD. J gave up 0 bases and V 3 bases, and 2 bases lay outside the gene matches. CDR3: CATSDGQGLNTEAFF. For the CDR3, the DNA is TGTGCCACCAGTGATGGACAGGGTTTGAACACTGAAGCTTTCTTT.

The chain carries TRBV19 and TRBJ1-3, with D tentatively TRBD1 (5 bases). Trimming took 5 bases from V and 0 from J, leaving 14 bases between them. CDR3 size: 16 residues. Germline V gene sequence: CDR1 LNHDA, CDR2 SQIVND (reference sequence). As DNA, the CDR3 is TGTGCCAGTAGTGCTTACAGGTACAACTCTGGAAACACCATATATTTT. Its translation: CASSAYRYNSGNTIYF.

The CDR3 sequence is CASSGGLNSGNTIYF. The CDR3, as DNA: TGTGCCAGCAGCGGCGGGTTAAACTCTGGAAACACCATATATTTT. J is TRBJ1-3 and V is TRBV6-5; no firm D call. Germline V gene sequence: CDR1 MNHEY, CDR2 SVGAGI. The V end lost 6 bases, the J end lost 0 bases, and 12 bases lay between the germline ends. The CDR3 contains 15 residues.

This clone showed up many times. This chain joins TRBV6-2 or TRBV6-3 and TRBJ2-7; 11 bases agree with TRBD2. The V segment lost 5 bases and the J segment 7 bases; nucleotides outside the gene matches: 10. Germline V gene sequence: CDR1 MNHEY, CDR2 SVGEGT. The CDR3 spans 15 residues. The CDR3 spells CASSPLAGDIQEQYF. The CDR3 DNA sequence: TGTGCCAGCAGTCCACTAGCGGGGGATATTCAAGAGCAGTACTTC.

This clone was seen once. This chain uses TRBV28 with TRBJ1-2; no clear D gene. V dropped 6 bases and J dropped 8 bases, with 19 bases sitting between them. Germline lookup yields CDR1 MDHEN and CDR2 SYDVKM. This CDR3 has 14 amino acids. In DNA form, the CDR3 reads TGTGCCAGCAGCCCCCCGGTGGAGGTTCAGGGCTACACCTTC. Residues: CASSPPVEVQGYTF.

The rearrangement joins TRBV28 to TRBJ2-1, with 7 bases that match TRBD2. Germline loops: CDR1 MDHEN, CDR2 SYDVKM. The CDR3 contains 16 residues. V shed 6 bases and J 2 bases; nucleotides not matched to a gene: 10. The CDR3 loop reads CASSQRLAPTYNEQFF. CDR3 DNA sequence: TGTGCCAGCAGCCAACGACTAGCCCCGACCTACAATGAGCAGTTCTTC.

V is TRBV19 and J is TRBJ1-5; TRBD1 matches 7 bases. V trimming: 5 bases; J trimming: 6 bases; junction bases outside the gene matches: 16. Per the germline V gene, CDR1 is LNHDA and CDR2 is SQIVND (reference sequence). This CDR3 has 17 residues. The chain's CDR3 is CASSPSLGQGGSQPQHF. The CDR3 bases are TGTGCCAGTAGTCCTAGTTTGGGCCAGGGGGGAAGTCAGCCCCAGCATTTT.

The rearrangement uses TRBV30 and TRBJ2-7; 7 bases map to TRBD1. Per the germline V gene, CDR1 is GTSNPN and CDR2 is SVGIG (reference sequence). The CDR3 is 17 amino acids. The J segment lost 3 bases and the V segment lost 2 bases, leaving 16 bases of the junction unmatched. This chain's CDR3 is CAWSLPVETGKDYEQYF. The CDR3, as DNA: TGTGCCTGGAGTCTCCCGGTCGAGACAGGGAAGGACTACGAGCAGTACTTC.

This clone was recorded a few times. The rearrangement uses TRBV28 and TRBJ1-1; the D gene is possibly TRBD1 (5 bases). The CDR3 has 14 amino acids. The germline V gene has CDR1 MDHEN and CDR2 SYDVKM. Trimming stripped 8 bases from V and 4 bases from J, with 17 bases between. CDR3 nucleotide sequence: TGTGCCAGCGCAGAGGGAAACGGGGGCACTGAAGCTTTCTTT. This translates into CASAEGNGGTEAFF.

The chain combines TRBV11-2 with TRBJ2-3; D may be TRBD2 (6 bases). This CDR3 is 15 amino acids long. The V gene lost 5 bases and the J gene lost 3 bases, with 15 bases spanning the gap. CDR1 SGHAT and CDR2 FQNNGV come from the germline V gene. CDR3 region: CASSPRTIYTDTQYF. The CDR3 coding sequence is TGTGCCAGCAGCCCTCGGACTATTTATACAGATACGCAGTATTTT.

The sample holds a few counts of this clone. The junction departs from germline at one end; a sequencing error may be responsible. CDR3 sequence (DNA): TGTGCCAGCACCTTATCGAGTATCGGAAACACCATATATTTT. Translation gives CASTLSSIGNTIYF. The chain links TRBV7-9 to TRBJ1-3; D unclear. This CDR3 comprises 14 residues. Germline loops: CDR1 SEHNR, CDR2 FQNEAQ (reference sequence).

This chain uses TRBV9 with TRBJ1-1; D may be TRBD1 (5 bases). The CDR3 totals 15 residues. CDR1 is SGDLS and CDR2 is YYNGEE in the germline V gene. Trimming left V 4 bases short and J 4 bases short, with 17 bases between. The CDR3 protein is CASSPGGGYGTEAFF. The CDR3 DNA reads TGTGCCAGCAGCCCGGGGGGGGGTTACGGCACTGAAGCTTTCTTT.

The CDR3: CAISLLETGVNEQYF. CDR3 DNA sequence: TGTGCCATCAGTCTCTTAGAGACAGGGGTTAACGAGCAGTACTTC. The V call is TRBV10-3, the J call TRBJ2-7; TRBD1 agrees at 8 bases. Germline V gene data show CDR1 as ENHRY and CDR2 as SYGVKD. The CDR3 totals 15 residues. V lost 5 bases to trimming and J lost 5 bases; unmatched junction nucleotides: 11.

The DNA for the CDR3 is TGTGCCAGCAGCTTAGTACAGGGAAAAAACACTGAAGCTTTCTTT. As protein: CASSLVQGKNTEAFF. The chain recombines TRBV7-2 with TRBJ1-1; tentative D call: TRBD1 (6 bases). This CDR3 contains 15 residues. Trimming shortened V by 1 base and J by 2 bases, and 11 bases separated the two germline ends. Germline loops: CDR1 SGHTA, CDR2 FQGNSA. Drawing the rest from reference TRBV7-2 and TRBJ1-1, the complete variable domain is GAGVSQSPSNKVTEKGKDVELRCDPISGHTALYWYRQSLGQGLEFLIYFQGNSAPDKSGLPSDRFSAERTGGSVSTLTIQRTQQEDSAVYLCASSLVQGKNTEAFFGQGTRLTVV.